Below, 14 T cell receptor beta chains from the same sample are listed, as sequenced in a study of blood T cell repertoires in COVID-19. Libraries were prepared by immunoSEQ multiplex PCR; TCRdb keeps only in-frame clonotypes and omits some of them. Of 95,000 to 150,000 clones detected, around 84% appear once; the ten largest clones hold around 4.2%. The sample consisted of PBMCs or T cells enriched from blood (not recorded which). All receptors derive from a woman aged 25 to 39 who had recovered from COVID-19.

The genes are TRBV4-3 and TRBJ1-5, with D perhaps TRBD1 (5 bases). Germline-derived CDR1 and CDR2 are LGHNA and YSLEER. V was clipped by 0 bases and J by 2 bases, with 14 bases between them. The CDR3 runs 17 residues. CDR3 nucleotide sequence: TGCGCCAGCAGCCAAGATCTGGGGGGATTTGGCAATCAGCCCCAGCATTTT. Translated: CASSQDLGGFGNQPQHF.

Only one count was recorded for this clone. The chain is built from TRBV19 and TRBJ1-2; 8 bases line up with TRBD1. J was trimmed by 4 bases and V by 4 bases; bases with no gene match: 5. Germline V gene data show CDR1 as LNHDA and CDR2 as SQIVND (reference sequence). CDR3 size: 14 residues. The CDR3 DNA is TGTGCCAGTAGTACCCAACAGGGGGGCTATGGCTACACCTTC. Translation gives CASSTQQGGYGYTF.

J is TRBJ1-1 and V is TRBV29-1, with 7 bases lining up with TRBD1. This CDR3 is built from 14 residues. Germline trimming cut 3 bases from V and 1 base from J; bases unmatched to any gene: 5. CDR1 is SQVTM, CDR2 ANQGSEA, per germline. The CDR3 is CSVDRRDRNTEAFF. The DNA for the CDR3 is TGCAGCGTTGACCGCCGGGACAGGAACACTGAAGCTTTCTTT.

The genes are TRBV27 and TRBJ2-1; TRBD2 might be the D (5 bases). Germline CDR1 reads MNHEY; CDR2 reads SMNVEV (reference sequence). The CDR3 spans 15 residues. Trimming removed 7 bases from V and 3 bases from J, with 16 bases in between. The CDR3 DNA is TGTGCCAGCACCACCCGAGTCGGGGACTACAATGAGCAGTTCTTC. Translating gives CASTTRVGDYNEQFF.

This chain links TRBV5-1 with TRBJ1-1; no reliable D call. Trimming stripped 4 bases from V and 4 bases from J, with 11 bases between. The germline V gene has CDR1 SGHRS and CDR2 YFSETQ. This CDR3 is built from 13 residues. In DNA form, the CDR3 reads TGCGCCAGCAGCCCCCCGCGTGGCACTGAAGCTTTCTTT. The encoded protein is CASSPPRGTEAFF. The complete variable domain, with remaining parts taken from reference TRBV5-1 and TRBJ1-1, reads KAGVTQTPRYLIKTRGQQVTLSCSPISGHRSVSWYQQTPGQGLQFLFEYFSETQRNKGNFPGRFSGRQFSNSRSEMNVSTLELGDSALYLCASSPPRGTEAFFGQGTRLTVV.

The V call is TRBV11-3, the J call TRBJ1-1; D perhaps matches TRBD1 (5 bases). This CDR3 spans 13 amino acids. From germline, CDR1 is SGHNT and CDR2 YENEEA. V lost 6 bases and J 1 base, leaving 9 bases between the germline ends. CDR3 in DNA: TGTGCCAGCAGTCACGGGGGGAACACTGAAGCTTTCTTT. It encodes CASSHGGNTEAFF.

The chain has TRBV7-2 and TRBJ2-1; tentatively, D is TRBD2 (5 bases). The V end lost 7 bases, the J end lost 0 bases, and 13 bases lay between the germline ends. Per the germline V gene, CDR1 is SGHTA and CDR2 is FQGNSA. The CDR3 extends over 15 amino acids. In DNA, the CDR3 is TGTGCCAGCACTGTAGACTACCTCTCCTACAATGAGCAGTTCTTC. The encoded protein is CASTVDYLSYNEQFF.

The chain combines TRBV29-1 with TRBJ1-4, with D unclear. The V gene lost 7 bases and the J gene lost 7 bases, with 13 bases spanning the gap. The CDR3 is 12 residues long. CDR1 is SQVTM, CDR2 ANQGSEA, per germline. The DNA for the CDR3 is TGCAGCGGCCGGGGAGTGGGTGAAAAACTGTTTTTT. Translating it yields CSGRGVGEKLFF.

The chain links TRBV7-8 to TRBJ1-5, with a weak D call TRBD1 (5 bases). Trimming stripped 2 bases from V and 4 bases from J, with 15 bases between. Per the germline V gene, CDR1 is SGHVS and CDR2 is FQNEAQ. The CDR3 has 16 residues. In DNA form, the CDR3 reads TGTGCCAGCAGCTTAACAGGAACAACTCTAAATCAGCCCCAGCATTTT. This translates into CASSLTGTTLNQPQHF.

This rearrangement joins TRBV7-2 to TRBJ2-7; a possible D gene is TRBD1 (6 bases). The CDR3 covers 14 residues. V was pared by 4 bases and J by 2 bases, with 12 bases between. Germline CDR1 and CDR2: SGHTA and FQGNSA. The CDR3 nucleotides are TGTGCCAGCAGCTACGAGGGACACCCCTACGAGCAGTACTTC. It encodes CASSYEGHPYEQYF. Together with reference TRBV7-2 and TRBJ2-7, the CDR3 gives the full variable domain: GAGVSQSPSNKVTEKGKDVELRCDPISGHTALYWYRQSLGQGLEFLIYFQGNSAPDKSGLPSDRFSAERTGGSVSTLTIQRTQQEDSAVYLCASSYEGHPYEQYFGPGTRLTVT.

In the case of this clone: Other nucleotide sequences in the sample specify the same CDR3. The CDR3 reads CASSPDRGQPQHF. The CDR3, as DNA: TGTGCCAGCTCACCGGACAGGGGTCAGCCCCAGCATTTT. The gene calls are TRBV18 and TRBJ1-5; 9 nucleotides line up with TRBD1. This CDR3 comprises 13 residues. Germline CDR1 is KGHSH and CDR2 is LQKENI. Unmatched junction bases numbered 0, after V lost 3 bases and J lost 6 bases.

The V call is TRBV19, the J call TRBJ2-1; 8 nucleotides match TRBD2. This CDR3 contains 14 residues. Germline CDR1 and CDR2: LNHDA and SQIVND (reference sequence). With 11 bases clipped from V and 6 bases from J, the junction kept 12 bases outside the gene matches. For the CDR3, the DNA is TGTGCCTCACGCCTGGCGGGAGGAGGCAATGAGCAGTTCTTC. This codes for CASRLAGGGNEQFF.

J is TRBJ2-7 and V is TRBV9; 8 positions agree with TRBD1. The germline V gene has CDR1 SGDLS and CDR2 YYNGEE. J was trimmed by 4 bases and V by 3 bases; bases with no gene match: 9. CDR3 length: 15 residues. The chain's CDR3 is CASSAPTGECYEQYF. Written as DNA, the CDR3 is TGTGCCAGCAGCGCCCCGACAGGGGAATGTTACGAGCAGTACTTC.

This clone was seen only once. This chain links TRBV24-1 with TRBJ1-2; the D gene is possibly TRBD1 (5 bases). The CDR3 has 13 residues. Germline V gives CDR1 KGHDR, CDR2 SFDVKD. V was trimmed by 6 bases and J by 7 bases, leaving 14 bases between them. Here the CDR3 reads CATSRGSRGGYTF. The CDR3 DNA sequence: TGTGCCACCAGTCGGGGGTCCCGAGGTGGCTACACCTTC.